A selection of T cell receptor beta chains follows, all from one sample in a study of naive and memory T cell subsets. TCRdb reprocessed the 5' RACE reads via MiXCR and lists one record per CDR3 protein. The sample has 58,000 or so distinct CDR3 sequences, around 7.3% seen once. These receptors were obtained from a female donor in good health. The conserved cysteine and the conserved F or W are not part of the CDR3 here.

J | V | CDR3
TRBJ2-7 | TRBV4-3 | ASSRTTTRDSYEQY
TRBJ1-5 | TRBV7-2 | ASSINRAYNQPQH
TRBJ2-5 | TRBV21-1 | ASSTMGPNYQETQY
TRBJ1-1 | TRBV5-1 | ASSLGGSGAF
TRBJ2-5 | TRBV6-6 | ASSYVVSVETQY
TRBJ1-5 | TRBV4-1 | ASSQAGSQPQH
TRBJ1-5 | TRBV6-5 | ASRLQSNQPQH
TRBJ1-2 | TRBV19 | ASQHRTGPGNYGYT
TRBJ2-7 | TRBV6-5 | ASSGGDRSSYEQY
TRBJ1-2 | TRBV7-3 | ASSLMAGSGYT
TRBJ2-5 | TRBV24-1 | ATSDPVRERGSGTRY
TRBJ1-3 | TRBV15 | ATSRERPGNTIY
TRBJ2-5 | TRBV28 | ASSFIWSAGGRAGETQY
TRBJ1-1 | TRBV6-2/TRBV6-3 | ASSYPWGTGAEAF
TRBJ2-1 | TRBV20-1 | SAPGPYNEQF
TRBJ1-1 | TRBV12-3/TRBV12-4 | ASRGTDYTEAF
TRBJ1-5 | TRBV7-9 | ASSPGQGGNQPQH
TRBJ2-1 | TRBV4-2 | ASSQDPWGGARDYNEQF
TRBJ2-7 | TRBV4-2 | ASSQNRQSEQY
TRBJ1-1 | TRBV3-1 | ASRRGGTTEAF
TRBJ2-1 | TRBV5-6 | ASSWTGDPSYNEQF
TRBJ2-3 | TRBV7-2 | ASSSGGTDTQY
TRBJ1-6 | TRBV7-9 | ASSRRDSPLH
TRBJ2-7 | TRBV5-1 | ASSLSQGTYEQY
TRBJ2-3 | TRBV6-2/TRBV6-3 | ASSYAGLTQY
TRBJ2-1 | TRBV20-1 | SETRLKGSYNEQF
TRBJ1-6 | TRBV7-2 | ASSLGRESPLH
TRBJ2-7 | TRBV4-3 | ASSQDSTGSEQY
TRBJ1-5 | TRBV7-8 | ASSADRVLNQPQH
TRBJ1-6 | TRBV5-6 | ASSLTGMNSPLH
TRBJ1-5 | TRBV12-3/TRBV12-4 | ASSRYFIKGSSGNQPQH
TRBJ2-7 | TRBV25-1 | ASSEAGGDYEQY
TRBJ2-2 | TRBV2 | ASSVEQYTGELF
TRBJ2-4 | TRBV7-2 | ASSLGQGAGAKNIQY
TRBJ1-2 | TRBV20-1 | SARKAQVDYGYT
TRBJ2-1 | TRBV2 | ASSAEGTPRDEQF
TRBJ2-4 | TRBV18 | ASSPRDSRNIQY
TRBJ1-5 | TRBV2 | ASSFRGNQPQH
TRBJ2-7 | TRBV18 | ASSRGPWVLYEQY
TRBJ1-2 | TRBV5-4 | ASSQTPDGRGRETYGYT
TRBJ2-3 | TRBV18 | ASSPIVGSGASGTDTQY
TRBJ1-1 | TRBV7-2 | ASSPRVSLNTEAF
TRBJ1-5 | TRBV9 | ASSPRQDLNQPQH
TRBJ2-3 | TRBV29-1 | SVRSTDTQY
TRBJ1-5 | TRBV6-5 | ASSYDRVRQPQH
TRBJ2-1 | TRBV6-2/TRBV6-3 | ASSQDSYNEQF
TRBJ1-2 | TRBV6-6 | ASSNGYGYT
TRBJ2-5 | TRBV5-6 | ASSLAPFDQY
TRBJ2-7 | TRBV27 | ASSREGQGISYEQY
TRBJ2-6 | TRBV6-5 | ASRASGANVLT
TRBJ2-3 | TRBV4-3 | ASSLGLAGGRDTQY